The rows below give T cell receptor beta chains drawn from one sample of a study of blood T cell repertoires in COVID-19. Assay used: immunoSEQ multiplex PCR; TCRdb lists only in-frame clones, some missing. This sample has a few hundred thousand clones; more than 75% occur once, and the top ten carry about 4.5%. Sequenced material: PBMCs or T cells enriched from blood (not recorded which). The receptors were sampled from a man aged 30 to 39 with acute COVID-19. CDR3s include the opening cysteine and the closing phenylalanine or tryptophan. Fields, in order: J gene, V gene, clone size, D gene, CDR3 protein, CDR3 DNA. The D gene is left open where the match is weak. Clone size is not always given. Where it is, it says once, few, many or a class for expanded clones.

j_gene: TRBJ2-7
v_gene: TRBV30
abundance: .
d_gene: .
CDR3aa: CAWSGGADWPSSYEQYF
CDR3nt: TGTGCCTGGAGTGGTGGGGCAGACTGGCCCAGCTCCTACGAGCAGTACTTC

j_gene: TRBJ1-1
v_gene: TRBV28
abundance: .
d_gene: .
CDR3aa: CASTSGRATSSEAFF
CDR3nt: TGTGCCAGCACCTCCGGGCGGGCCACGAGCTCTGAAGCTTTCTTT

j_gene: TRBJ1-6
v_gene: TRBV4-1
abundance: .
d_gene: .
CDR3aa: CASSQPRGNSPLHF
CDR3nt: TGCGCCAGCAGCCAACCTCGGGGGAATTCACCCCTCCACTTT

j_gene: TRBJ2-3
v_gene: TRBV12-3/TRBV12-4
abundance: once
d_gene: .
CDR3aa: CASKLAATDTQYF
CDR3nt: TGTGCCAGCAAATTAGCGGCCACAGATACGCAGTATTTT

j_gene: TRBJ1-6
v_gene: TRBV27
abundance: .
d_gene: TRBD1
CDR3aa: CASSPRDSPSPLHF
CDR3nt: TGTGCCAGCAGTCCCCGGGACAGTCCTTCACCCCTCCACTTT

j_gene: TRBJ2-7
v_gene: TRBV27
abundance: .
d_gene: TRBD1
CDR3aa: CASSFGDRGFDEQYF
CDR3nt: TGTGCCAGCAGTTTTGGTGACAGGGGATTCGACGAGCAGTACTTC

j_gene: TRBJ1-3
v_gene: TRBV9
abundance: .
d_gene: .
CDR3aa: CASSVAQSGESLGNTIYF
CDR3nt: TGTGCCAGCAGCGTAGCTCAGTCGGGGGAATCGCTCGGAAACACCATATATTTT

j_gene: TRBJ1-5
v_gene: TRBV4-1
abundance: few
d_gene: TRBD1
CDR3aa: CASSQNGQGENSNQPQHF
CDR3nt: TGCGCCAGCAGCCAAAACGGACAGGGGGAGAATAGCAATCAGCCCCAGCATTTT

j_gene: TRBJ2-5
v_gene: TRBV29-1
abundance: .
d_gene: .
CDR3aa: CSVHGQQETQYF
CDR3nt: TGCAGCGTACACGGACAGCAAGAGACCCAGTACTTC

j_gene: TRBJ1-2
v_gene: TRBV9
abundance: once
d_gene: TRBD1
CDR3aa: CASRRGTDTYGYTF
CDR3nt: TGTGCCAGCAGGAGAGGGACAGATACCTATGGCTACACCTTC